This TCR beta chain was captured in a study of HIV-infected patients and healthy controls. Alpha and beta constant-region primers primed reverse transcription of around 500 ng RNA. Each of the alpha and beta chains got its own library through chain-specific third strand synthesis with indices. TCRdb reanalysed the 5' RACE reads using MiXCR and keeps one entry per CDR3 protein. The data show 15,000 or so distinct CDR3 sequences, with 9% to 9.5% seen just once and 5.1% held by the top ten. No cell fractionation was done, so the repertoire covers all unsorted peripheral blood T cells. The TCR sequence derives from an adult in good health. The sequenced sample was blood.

CDR3 sequence: CSVERSTGSQETQYF. As DNA, the CDR3 is TGCAGCGTTGAAAGATCTACAGGGTCCCAAGAGACCCAGTACTTC. The V call is TRBV29-1, the J call TRBJ2-5; maybe TRBD1 (6 bases). Germline V CDR1 and CDR2: SQVTM, ANQGSEA. Between the trimmed V and J ends, which lost 2 bases and 1 base, there was a span of 14 bases. The length of the CDR3 is 15 residues.